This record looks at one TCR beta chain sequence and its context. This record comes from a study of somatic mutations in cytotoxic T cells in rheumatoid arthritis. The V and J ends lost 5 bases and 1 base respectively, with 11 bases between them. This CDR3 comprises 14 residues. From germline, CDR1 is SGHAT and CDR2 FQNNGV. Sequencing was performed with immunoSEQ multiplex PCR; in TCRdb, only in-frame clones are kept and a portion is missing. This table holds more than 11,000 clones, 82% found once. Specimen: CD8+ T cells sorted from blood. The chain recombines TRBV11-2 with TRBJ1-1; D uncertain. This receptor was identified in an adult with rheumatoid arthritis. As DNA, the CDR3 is TGTGCCAGCAGCCCAAAACCCGGGAACACTGAAGCTTTCTTT. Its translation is CASSPKPGNTEAFF.